This T cell receptor beta chain was documented in a study of shared clonotypes between healthy human individuals. Study details: Researchers assigned three CD4 naive, three CD4 memory, two CD8 naive and one CD8 memory plate to each donor. Study observations and caveats: The sampled material consisted only of blood, and tissue repertoires are likely to differ.

Running of the assay took place at deep level. Sequenced by immunoSEQ multiplex PCR; TCRdb stores in-frame clones only, minus some. The sample holds roughly 1,800,000 clones, over 85% seen once. Germline lookup yields CDR1 SGDLS and CDR2 YYNGEE. V lost 4 bases, J lost 3 bases, and 19 bases lay in between. This CDR3 spans 17 amino acids. Positive CCR7 selection of CD45RO-negative cells yielded the naive CD8 cells, and terminally differentiated effector memory CD45RA+ cells were excluded. Remarks on this clone: Its antigen is currently unknown.

The clonotype was recovered from a young man in good health. The chain carries TRBV9 and TRBJ2-2, with a weak D call TRBD2 (6 bases). Sample: naive CD8+ T cells sorted from blood. The CDR3 spells CASSPTGGRLDTGELFF. The CDR3 DNA is TGTGCCAGCAGCCCCACAGGAGGGAGGTTAGACACCGGGGAGCTGTTTTTT.